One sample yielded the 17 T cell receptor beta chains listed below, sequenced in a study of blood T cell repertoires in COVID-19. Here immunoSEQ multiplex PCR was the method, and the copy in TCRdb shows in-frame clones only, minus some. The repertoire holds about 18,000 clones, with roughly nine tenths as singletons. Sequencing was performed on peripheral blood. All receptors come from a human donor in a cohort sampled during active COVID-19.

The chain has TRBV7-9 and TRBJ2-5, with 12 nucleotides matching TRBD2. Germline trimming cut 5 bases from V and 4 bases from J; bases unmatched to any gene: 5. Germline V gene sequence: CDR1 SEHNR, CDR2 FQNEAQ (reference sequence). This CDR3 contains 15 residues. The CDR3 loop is CASSPSGGAAETQYF. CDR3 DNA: TGTGCCAGCAGCCCTAGCGGGGGGGCCGCAGAGACCCAGTACTTC.

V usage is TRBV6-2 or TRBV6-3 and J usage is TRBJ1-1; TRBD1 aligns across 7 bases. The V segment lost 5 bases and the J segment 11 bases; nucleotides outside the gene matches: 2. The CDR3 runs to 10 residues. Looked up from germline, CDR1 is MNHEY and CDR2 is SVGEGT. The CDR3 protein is CASSQGEAFF. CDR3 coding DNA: TGTGCCAGCAGTCAGGGGGAGGCTTTCTTT.

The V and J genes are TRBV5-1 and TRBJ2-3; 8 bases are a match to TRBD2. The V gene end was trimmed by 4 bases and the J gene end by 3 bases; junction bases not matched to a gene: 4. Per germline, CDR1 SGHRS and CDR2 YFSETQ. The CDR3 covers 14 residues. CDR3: CASSIAGPTDTQYF. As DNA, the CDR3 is TGCGCCAGCAGCATAGCGGGGCCTACAGATACGCAGTATTTT.

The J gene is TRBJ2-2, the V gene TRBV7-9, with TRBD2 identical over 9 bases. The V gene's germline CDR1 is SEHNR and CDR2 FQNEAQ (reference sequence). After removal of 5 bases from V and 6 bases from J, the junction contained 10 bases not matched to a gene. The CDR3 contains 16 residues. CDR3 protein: CASSAPGLATAGELFF. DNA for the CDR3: TGTGCCAGCAGCGCCCCGGGACTAGCTACGGCCGGGGAGCTGTTTTTT.

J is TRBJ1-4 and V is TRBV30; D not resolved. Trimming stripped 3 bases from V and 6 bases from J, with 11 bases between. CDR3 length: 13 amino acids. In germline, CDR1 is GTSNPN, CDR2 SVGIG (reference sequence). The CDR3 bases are TGTGCCTGGAGGAGGTTCGGATATGAAAAACTGTTTTTT. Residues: CAWRRFGYEKLFF.

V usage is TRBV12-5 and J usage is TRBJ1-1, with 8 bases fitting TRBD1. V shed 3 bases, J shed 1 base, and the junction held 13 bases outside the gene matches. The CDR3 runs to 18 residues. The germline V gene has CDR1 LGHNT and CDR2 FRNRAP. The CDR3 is CASGFSRQGSKRNTEAFF. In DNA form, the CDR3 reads TGTGCTAGTGGTTTCTCGCGACAGGGGAGTAAGAGGAACACTGAAGCTTTCTTT.

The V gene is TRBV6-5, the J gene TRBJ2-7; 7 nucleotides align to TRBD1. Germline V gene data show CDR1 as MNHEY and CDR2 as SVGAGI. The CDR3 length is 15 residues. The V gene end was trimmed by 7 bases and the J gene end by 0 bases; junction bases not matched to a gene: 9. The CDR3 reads CASTNERTGSYEQYF. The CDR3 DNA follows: TGTGCCAGCACAAACGAGAGGACAGGCTCCTACGAGCAGTACTTC.

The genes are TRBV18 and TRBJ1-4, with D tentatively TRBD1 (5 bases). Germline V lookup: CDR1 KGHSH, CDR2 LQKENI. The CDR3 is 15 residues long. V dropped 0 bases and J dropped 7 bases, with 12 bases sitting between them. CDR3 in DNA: TGTGCCAGCTCACCACCGGGCAGGGTTGGTGAAAAACTGTTTTTT. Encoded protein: CASSPPGRVGEKLFF.

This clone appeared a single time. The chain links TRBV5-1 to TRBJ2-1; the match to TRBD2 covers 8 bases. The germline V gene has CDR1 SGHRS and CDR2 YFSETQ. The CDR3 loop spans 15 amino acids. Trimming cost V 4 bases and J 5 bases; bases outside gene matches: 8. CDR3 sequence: CASSPAGTSNNEQFF. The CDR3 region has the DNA TGCGCCAGCAGCCCTGCCGGGACTAGTAACAATGAGCAGTTCTTC.

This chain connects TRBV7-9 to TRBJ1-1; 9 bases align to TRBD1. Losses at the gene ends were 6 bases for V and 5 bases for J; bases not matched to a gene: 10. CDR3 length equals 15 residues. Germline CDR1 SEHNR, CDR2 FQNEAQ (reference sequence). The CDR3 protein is CASRPVQGAETEAFF. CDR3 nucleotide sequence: TGTGCCAGCAGACCGGTACAGGGGGCGGAAACTGAAGCTTTCTTT. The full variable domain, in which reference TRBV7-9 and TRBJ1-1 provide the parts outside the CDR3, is DTGVSQNPRHKITKRGQNVTFRCDPISEHNRLYWYRQTLGQGPEFLTYFQNEAQLEKSRLLSDRFSAERPKGSFSTLEIQRTEQGDSAMYLCASRPVQGAETEAFFGQGTRLTVV.

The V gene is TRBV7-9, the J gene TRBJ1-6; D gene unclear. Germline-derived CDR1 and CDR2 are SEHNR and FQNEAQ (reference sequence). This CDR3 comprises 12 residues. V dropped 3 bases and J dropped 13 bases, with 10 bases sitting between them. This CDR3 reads CASSFVIPPLHF. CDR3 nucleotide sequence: TGTGCCAGCAGCTTCGTTATCCCGCCCCTCCACTTT.

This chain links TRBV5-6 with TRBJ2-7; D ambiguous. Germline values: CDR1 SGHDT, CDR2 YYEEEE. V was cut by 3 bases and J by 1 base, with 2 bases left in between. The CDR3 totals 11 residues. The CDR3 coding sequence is TGTGCCAGCAGCTCGTCCTACGAGCAGTACTTC. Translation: CASSSSYEQYF.

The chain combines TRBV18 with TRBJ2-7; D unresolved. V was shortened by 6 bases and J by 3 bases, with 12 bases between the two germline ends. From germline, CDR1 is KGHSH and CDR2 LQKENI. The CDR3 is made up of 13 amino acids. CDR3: CASSMNKNYEQYF. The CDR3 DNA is TGTGCCAGCTCGATGAACAAAAACTACGAGCAGTACTTC.

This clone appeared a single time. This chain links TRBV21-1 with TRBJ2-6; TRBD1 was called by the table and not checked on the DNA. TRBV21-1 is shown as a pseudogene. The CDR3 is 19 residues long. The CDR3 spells CASSKWAGGPSSGANVLTF. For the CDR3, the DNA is TGTGCCAGCAGCAAATGGGCAGGGGGCCCCAGCTCTGGGGCCAACGTCCTGACTTTC.

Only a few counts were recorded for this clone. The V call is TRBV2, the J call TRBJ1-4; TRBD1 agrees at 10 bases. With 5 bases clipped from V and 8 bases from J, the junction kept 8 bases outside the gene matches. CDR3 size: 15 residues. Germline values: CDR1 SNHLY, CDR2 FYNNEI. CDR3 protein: CASSYRGQGMEKLFF. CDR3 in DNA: TGTGCCAGCAGTTACCGGGGACAGGGGATGGAAAAACTGTTTTTT. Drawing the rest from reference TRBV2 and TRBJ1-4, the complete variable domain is EPEVTQTPSHQVTQMGQEVILRCVPISNHLYFYWYRQILGQKVEFLVSFYNNEISEKSEIFDDQFSVERPDGSNFTLKIRSTKLEDSAMYFCASSYRGQGMEKLFFGSGTQLSVL.

CDR3 DNA sequence: TGTGCCAGCAGCTTGCCCGACAGGGTTAACACCATATATTTT. Translation gives CASSLPDRVNTIYF. The rearrangement links TRBV5-4 to TRBJ1-3, with 7 bases that match TRBD1. V lost 1 base, J lost 7 bases, and 5 bases stayed unmatched. The length of the CDR3 is 14 residues. The germline V gene encodes CDR1 SGHNT and CDR2 YYREEE (reference sequence).

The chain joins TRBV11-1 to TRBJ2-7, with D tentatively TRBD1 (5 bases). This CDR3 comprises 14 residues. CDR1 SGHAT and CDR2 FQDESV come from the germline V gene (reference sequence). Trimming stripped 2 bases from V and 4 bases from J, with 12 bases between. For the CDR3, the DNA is TGTGCCAGCAGCTTAAGATCAGGGTTTTACGAGCAGTACTTC. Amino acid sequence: CASSLRSGFYEQYF.